The sequence of this T cell receptor beta chain was determined in a study of cytomegalovirus exposure and HLA in healthy donors. Regarding the study as a whole: The study put 150 to 200 TCR beta chains on its list as cytomegalovirus-associated. In vitro work confirmed that a few CMV-associated chains recognize CMV antigens.

Vbeta (60) and Jbeta (13) primers were used in the PCR. TCRdb's copy holds only in-frame clones and misses some; the assay was immunoSEQ multiplex PCR. Here the sample spans 73,000 or so clones, 73% being singletons. The V and J ends lost 1 base and 1 base respectively, with 13 bases between them. The CDR3 length is 16 residues. CDR1 MGHRA and CDR2 YSYEKL come from the germline V gene. As for this clone: The antigen is unknown.

Specimen: PBMCs. This receptor was identified in a woman aged 40-49 years in good health and CMV-seropositive. The chain employs TRBV4-1 and TRBJ2-5; possible D gene TRBD2, 5 bases. The DNA of the CDR3 is TGCGCCAGCAGCCAAGGTACAGCGAGCGGCCAAGAGACCCAGTACTTC. Protein sequence: CASSQGTASGQETQYF.